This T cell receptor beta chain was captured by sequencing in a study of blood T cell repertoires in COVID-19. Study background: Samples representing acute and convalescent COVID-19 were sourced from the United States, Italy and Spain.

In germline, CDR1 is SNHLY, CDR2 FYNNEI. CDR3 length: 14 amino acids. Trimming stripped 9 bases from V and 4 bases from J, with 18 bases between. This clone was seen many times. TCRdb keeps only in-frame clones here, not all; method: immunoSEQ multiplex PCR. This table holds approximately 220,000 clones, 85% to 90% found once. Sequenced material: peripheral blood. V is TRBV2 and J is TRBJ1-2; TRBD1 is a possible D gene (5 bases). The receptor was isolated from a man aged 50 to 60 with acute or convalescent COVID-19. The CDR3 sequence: CARDLRGGSYGYTF. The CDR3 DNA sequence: TGTGCCAGGGACCTTCGGGGGGGAAGCTATGGCTACACCTTC.